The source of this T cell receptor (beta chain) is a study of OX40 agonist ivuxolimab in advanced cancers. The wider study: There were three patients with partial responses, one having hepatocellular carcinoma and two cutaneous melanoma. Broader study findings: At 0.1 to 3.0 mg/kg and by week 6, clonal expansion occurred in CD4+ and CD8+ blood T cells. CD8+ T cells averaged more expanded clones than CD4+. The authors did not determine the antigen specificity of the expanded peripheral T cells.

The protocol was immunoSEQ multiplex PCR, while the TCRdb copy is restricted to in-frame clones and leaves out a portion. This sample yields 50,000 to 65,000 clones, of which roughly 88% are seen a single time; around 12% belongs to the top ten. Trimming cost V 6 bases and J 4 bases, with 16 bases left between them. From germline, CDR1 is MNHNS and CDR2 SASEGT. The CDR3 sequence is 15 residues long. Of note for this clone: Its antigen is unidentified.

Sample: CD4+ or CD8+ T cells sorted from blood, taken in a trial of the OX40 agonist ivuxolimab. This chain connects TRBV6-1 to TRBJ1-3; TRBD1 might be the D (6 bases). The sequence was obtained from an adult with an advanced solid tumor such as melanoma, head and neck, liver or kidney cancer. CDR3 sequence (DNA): TGTGCCAGCAGGGCTCAACAGGGATTGGGAAACACCATATATTTT. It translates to CASRAQQGLGNTIYF.